The 13 T cell receptor beta chains presented below share a single source sample, sequenced in a study of blood T cell repertoires in COVID-19. Sequencing was performed with immunoSEQ multiplex PCR; in TCRdb, only in-frame clones are kept and a portion is missing. The sample has around 26,000 clones, around 90% seen once. Sequencing input: peripheral blood. The receptor set was obtained from a man aged 65 to 85 with active COVID-19.

The rearrangement uses TRBV28 and TRBJ1-2; unclear D gene. The V and J ends lost 1 base and 2 bases respectively, with 8 bases between them. The CDR3 sequence is 14 residues long. Germline V gene data show CDR1 as MDHEN and CDR2 as SYDVKM. CDR3 DNA: TGTGCCAGCAGTTTATCCCCCGGGAACTATGGCTACACCTTC. Encoded protein: CASSLSPGNYGYTF.

The chain is built from TRBV19 and TRBJ2-7, with D possibly being TRBD2 (6 bases). The CDR3 has 13 amino acids. CDR1 and CDR2 (germline): LNHDA, SQIVND (reference sequence). The V and J ends lost 1 base and 6 bases respectively, with 10 bases between them. The CDR3 DNA is TGTGCCAGTAGTATAGTGGCGGGGACCGAGCAGTACTTC. It is translated as CASSIVAGTEQYF.

The J gene is TRBJ2-3, the V gene TRBV5-1; TRBD2 matches at 7 bases. V was clipped by 5 bases and J by 2 bases; unmatched bases: 5. The CDR3 has 14 amino acids. Germline V CDR1 and CDR2: SGHRS, YFSETQ. The CDR3, as DNA: TGCGCCAGCAGTGCACGGGGGGACACAGATACGCAGTATTTT. As protein: CASSARGDTDTQYF.

This chain connects TRBV24-1 to TRBJ2-5, with D possibly matching TRBD1 (6 bases). CDR1 and CDR2 (germline): KGHDR, SFDVKD. V was shortened by 5 bases and J by 2 bases, with 14 bases between the two germline ends. CDR3 size: 15 residues. The chain's CDR3 is CATSAVGGGQETQYF. As DNA, the CDR3 is TGTGCCACCAGTGCCGTTGGGGGCGGGCAAGAGACCCAGTACTTC.

The chain is built from TRBV3-1 (or the pseudogene TRBV3-2) and TRBJ2-7; D not certain. The CDR3 has 15 residues. The germline gives CDR1 LGHDT, CDR2 YNNKEL (reference sequence). V was trimmed by 2 bases and J by 4 bases, leaving 15 bases between them. CDR3 DNA sequence: TGTGCCAGCAGCCAATCTTGGCTCGATTGGTACGAGCAGTACTTC. It translates to CASSQSWLDWYEQYF.

The chain recombines TRBV27 with TRBJ2-2; TRBD1 is a possible D gene (5 bases). This CDR3 has 14 amino acids. Between the trimmed V and J ends, which lost 5 bases and 2 bases, there was a span of 9 bases. Germline CDR1 reads MNHEY; CDR2 reads SMNVEV (reference sequence). CDR3 sequence: CASSIGHNTGELFF. CDR3 bases: TGTGCCAGCAGTATAGGACACAACACCGGGGAGCTGTTTTTT.

The rearrangement links TRBV19 to TRBJ1-5; possible D gene TRBD1, 6 bases. This CDR3 region has 15 residues. The V gene lost 3 bases and the J gene lost 7 bases, with 16 bases spanning the gap. Per germline, CDR1 LNHDA and CDR2 SQIVND (reference sequence). CDR3 residues: CASSMESGGLQPQHF. The CDR3 DNA follows: TGTGCCAGTAGTATGGAAAGCGGGGGGCTCCAGCCCCAGCATTTT.

The rearrangement uses TRBV24-1 and TRBJ2-2, with 8 bases identical to TRBD2. V was pared by 6 bases and J by 2 bases, with 7 bases of the junction left unmatched. Looked up from germline, CDR1 is KGHDR and CDR2 is SFDVKD. The CDR3 consists of 16 residues. The DNA of the CDR3 is TGTGCCACCAGTATCGCGGGGGGCACTAACACCGGGGAGCTGTTTTTT. Protein: CATSIAGGTNTGELFF.

The chain joins TRBV7-2 to TRBJ1-1, with D perhaps TRBD1 (6 bases). The CDR3 has 15 residues. In germline, CDR1 is SGHTA, CDR2 FQGNSA. Trimming shortened V by 2 bases and J by 0 bases, and 10 bases separated the two germline ends. This chain's CDR3 is CASSLMGALNTEAFF. CDR3 DNA sequence: TGTGCCAGCAGCTTAATGGGGGCCTTGAACACTGAAGCTTTCTTT.

This chain links TRBV2 with TRBJ2-2, with 7 bases that match TRBD1. The CDR3 has 16 amino acids. The germline gives CDR1 SNHLY, CDR2 FYNNEI. V lost 4 bases, J lost 1 base, and 6 bases stayed unmatched. Here the CDR3 reads CASSGRDRKNTGELFF. Written as DNA, the CDR3 is TGTGCCAGCAGTGGCAGGGACAGAAAGAACACCGGGGAGCTGTTTTTT. The full variable domain, rest sourced from reference TRBV2 and TRBJ2-2, is EPEVTQTPSHQVTQMGQEVILRCVPISNHLYFYWYRQILGQKVEFLVSFYNNEISEKSEIFDDQFSVERPDGSNFTLKIRSTKLEDSAMYFCASSGRDRKNTGELFFGEGSRLTVL.

The chain recombines TRBV6-5 with TRBJ2-7, with a tentative D call TRBD1 (5 bases). The CDR3 sequence is 12 residues long. CDR1 is MNHEY, CDR2 SVGAGI, per germline. V dropped 6 bases and J dropped 3 bases, with 9 bases sitting between them. For the CDR3, the DNA is TGTGCCAGCAGCCCGCAGGGCTACGAGCAGTACTTC. Its translation: CASSPQGYEQYF.

The V gene is TRBV28, the J gene TRBJ2-7, with D possibly matching TRBD2 (6 bases). The ends were cut back, 5 bases at V and 4 bases at J, with 18 bases in the middle. Germline V gene sequence: CDR1 MDHEN, CDR2 SYDVKM. The length of the CDR3 is 15 residues. The CDR3 sequence: CASSLASGVIYEQYF. The CDR3 DNA follows: TGTGCCAGCAGTCTCGCTTCGGGAGTGATTTACGAGCAGTACTTC.

This chain connects TRBV4-2 to TRBJ2-1, with 10 nucleotides matching TRBD2. Germline V CDR1 and CDR2: LGHNA, YNFKEQ. The CDR3 loop spans 19 amino acids. The V segment lost 1 base and the J segment 4 bases; nucleotides outside the gene matches: 13. The CDR3, as DNA: TGTGCCAGCAGCCAAGTGGGGCCTAGCGGGGGCCCGGCGTACAATGAGCAGTTCTTC. Protein product: CASSQVGPSGGPAYNEQFF.